The clone carrying this TCR beta chain was picked up many times. Using its own MiXCR run on the 5' RACE reads, TCRdb lists one record per CDR3 protein. Of some 630,000 distinct CDR3 sequences listed, roughly 7.2% are singletons. The germline V gene has CDR1 SGHVS and CDR2 FQNEAQ. Trimming took 6 bases from V and 7 from J, leaving 15 bases between them. The CDR3 sequence is 14 residues long. The source of the sample is a study of identical twins. The data were also submitted as part of a second study, on yellow fever vaccine responses in identical twins.

This sequence was found in a woman between 18 and 29 years old in good health. The V call is TRBV7-8, the J call TRBJ2-2, with a possible D match to TRBD1 (6 bases). Sequences were obtained from PBMCs. The CDR3 sequence: CASSAGEEVGELFF. The DNA for the CDR3 is TGTGCCAGCAGTGCAGGGGAAGAAGTCGGGGAGCTGTTTTTT. The full variable domain, with the rest looked up from reference TRBV7-8 and TRBJ2-2, is GAGVSQSPRYKVAKRGQDVALRCDPISGHVSLFWYQQALGQGPEFLTYFQNEAQLDKSGLPSDRFFAERPEGSVSTLKIQRTQQEDSAVYLCASSAGEEVGELFFGEGSRLTVL.